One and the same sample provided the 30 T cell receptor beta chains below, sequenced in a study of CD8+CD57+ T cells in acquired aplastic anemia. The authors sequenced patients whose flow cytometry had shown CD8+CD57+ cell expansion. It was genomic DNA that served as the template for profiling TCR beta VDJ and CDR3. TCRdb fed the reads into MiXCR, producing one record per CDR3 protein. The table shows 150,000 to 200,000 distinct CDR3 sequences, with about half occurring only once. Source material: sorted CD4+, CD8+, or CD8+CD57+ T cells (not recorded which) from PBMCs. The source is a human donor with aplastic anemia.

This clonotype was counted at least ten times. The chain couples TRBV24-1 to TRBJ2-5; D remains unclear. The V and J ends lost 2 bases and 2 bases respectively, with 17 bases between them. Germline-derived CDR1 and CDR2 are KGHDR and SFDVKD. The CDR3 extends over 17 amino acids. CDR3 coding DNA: TGTGCCACCAGTGATTACCGGGCCCAATTAGGGCAAGAGACCCAGTACTTC. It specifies CATSDYRAQLGQETQYF.

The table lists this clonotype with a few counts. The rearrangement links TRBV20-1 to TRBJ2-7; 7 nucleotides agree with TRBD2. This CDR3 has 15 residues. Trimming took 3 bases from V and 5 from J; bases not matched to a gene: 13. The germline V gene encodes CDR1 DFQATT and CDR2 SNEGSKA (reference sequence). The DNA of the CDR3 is TGCAGTGCTAGGGGGGGGAAAGGGCAACGACACGAGCAGTACTTC. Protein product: CSARGGKGQRHEQYF.

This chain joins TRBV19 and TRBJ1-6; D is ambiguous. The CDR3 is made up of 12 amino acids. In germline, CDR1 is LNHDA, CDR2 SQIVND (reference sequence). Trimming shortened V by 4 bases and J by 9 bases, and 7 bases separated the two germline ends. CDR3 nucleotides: TGTGCCAGTAGTACAGGCATTTCACCCCTCCACTTT. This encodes CASSTGISPLHF.

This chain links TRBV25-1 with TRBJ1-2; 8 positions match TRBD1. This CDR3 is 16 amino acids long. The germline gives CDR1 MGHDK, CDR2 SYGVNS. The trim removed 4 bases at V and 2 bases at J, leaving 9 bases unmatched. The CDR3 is CASSGGQALLNYGYTF. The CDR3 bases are TGTGCCAGCAGTGGGGGACAGGCACTTTTGAACTATGGCTACACCTTC.

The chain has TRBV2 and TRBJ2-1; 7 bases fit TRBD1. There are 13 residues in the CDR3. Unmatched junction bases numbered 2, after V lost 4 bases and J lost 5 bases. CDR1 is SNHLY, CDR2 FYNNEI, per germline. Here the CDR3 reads CASSADRDNEQFF. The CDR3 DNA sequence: TGTGCCAGCAGTGCTGACAGGGACAATGAGCAGTTCTTC.

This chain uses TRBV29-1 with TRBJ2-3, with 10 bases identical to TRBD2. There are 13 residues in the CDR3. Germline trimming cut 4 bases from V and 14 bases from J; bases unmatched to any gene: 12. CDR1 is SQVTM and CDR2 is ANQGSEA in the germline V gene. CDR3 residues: CSVAAGGPGFMYF. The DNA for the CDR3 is TGCAGCGTTGCAGCGGGAGGGCCGGGGTTTATGTATTTT.

The CDR3 spells CASSPRQGYEQYF. In DNA form, the CDR3 reads TGTGCCAGCAGCCCAAGACAGGGCTACGAGCAGTACTTC. This chain connects TRBV7-2 to TRBJ2-7, with 7 nucleotides matching TRBD1. This CDR3 contains 13 residues. Germline CDR1 SGHTA, CDR2 FQGNSA. The trim removed 5 bases at V and 3 bases at J, leaving 4 bases unmatched.

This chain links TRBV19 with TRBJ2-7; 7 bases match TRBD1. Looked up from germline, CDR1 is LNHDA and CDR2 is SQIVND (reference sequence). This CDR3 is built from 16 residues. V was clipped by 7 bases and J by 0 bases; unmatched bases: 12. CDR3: CASTPSGTESSYEQYF. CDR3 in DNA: TGTGCCAGTACCCCGTCCGGGACAGAGAGCTCCTACGAGCAGTACTTC.

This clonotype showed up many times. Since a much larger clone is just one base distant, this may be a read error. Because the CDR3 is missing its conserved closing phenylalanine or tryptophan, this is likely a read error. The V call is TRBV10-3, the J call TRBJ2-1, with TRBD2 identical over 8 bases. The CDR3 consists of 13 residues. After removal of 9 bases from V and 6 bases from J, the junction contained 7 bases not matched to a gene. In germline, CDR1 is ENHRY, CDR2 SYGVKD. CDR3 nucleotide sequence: TGTGCCATTAGCCTAGCGGGTGGCAATGAGCAGTTCCTC. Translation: CAISLAGGNEQFL.

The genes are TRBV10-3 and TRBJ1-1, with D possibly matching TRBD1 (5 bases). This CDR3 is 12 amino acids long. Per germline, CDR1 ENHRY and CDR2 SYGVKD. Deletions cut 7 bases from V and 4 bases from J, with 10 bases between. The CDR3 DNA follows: TGTGCCATCAAGGAGGGGAGCACTGAAGCTTTCTTT. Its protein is CAIKEGSTEAFF.

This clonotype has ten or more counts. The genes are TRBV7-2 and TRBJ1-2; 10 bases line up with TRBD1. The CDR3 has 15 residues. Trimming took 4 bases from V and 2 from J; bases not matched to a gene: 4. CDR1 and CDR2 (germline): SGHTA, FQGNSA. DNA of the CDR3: TGTGCCAGCAGCTCGCGACAGGGGGCCAACTATGGCTACACCTTC. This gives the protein CASSSRQGANYGYTF. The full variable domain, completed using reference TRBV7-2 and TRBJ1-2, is GAGVSQSPSNKVTEKGKDVELRCDPISGHTALYWYRQSLGQGLEFLIYFQGNSAPDKSGLPSDRFSAERTGGSVSTLTIQRTQQEDSAVYLCASSSRQGANYGYTFGSGTRLTVV.

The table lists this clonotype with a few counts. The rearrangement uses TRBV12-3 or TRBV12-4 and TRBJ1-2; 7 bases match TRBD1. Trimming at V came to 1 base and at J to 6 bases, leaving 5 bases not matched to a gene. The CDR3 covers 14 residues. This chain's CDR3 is CASSLVSGGDGYTF. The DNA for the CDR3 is TGTGCCAGCAGTTTAGTCTCAGGGGGGGATGGCTACACCTTC.

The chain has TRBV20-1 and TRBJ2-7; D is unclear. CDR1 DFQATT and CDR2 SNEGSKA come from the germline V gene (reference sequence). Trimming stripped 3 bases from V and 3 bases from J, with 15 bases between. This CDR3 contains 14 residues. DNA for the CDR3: TGCAGTGCTAGGTCCATGGGCCACGACTACGAGCAGTACTTC. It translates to CSARSMGHDYEQYF.

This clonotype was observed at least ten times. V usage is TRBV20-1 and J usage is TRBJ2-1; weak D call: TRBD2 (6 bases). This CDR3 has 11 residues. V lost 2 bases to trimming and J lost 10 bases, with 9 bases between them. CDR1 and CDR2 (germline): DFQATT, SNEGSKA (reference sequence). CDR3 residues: CSARKAGEQFF. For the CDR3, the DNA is TGCAGTGCTAGAAAGGCGGGAGAGCAGTTCTTC.

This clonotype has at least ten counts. The CDR3 is CASSPRGGNTEAFF. The CDR3 DNA reads as TGTGCCAGCAGCCCCAGGGGGGGAAACACTGAAGCTTTCTTT. The chain joins TRBV11-2 to TRBJ1-1, with 7 bases aligning to TRBD1. This CDR3 comprises 14 residues. V lost 5 bases, J lost 2 bases, and 5 bases stayed unmatched. CDR1 is SGHAT, CDR2 FQNNGV, per germline.

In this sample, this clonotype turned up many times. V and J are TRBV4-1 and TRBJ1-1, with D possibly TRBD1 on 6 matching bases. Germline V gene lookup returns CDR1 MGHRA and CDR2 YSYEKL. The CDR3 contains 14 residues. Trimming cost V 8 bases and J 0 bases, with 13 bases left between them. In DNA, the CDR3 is TGCGCCAGCGCCTGGGACACAGTGAACACTGAAGCTTTCTTT. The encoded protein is CASAWDTVNTEAFF.

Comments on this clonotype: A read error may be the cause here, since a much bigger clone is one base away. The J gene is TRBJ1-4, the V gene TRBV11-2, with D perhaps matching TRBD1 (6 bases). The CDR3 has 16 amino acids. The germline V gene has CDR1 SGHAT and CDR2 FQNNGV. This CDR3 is CASSFRGAVLNEKPFF. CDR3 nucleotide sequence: TGTGCCAGCAGCTTCCGGGGGGCAGTACTTAATGAAAAACCGTTTTTT.

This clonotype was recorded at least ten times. CDR3: CASSLSRGRVQYF. The CDR3 coding sequence is TGTGCCAGCAGCTTGTCCCGGGGTAGGGTCCAGTACTTC. The V call is TRBV5-6, the J call TRBJ2-5, with a possible D match to TRBD2 (5 bases). CDR3 length: 13 amino acids. Per germline, CDR1 SGHDT and CDR2 YYEEEE. Trimming shortened V by 1 base and J by 10 bases, and 14 bases separated the two germline ends.

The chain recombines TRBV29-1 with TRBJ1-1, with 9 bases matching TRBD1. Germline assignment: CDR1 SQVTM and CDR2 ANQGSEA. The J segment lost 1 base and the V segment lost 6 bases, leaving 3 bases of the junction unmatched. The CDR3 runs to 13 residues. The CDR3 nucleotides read TGCAGCGTGCCGGGACAGGGGAACACTGAAGCTTTCTTT. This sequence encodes CSVPGQGNTEAFF.

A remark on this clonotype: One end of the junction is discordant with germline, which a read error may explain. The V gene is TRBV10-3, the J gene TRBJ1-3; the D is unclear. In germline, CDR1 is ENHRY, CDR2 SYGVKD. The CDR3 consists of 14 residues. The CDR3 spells CAISEEVQGSTIYF. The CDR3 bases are TGTGCCATCAGCGAGGAGGTTCAAGGAAGCACCATATATTTT.

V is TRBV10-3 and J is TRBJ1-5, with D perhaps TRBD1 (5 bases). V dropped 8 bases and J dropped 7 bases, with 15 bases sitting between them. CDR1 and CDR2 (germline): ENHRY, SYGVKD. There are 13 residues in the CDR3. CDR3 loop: CAIGEGLGQPQHF. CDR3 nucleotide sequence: TGTGCCATCGGAGAGGGGCTGGGACAGCCCCAGCATTTT.

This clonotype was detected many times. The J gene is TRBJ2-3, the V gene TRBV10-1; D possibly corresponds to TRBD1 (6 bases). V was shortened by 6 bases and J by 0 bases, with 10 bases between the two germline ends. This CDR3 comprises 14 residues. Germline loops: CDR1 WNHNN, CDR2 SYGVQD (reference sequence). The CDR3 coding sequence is TGCGCCAGCAGAGGGACACTTAGCACAGATACGCAGTATTTT. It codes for CASRGTLSTDTQYF.

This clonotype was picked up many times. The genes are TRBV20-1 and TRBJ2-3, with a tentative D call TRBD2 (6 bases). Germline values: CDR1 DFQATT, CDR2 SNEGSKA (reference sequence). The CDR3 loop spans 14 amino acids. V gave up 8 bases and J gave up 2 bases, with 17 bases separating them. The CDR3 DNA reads TGCAGTCTACAAGGCGGGGACTCCACAGATACGCAGTATTTT. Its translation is CSLQGGDSTDTQYF.

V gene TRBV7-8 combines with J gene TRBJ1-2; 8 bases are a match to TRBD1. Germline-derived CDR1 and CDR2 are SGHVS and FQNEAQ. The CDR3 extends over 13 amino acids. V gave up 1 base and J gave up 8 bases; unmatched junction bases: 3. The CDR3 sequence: CASSLGTGRGYTF. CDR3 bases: TGTGCCAGCAGCTTAGGGACAGGGCGCGGCTACACCTTC.

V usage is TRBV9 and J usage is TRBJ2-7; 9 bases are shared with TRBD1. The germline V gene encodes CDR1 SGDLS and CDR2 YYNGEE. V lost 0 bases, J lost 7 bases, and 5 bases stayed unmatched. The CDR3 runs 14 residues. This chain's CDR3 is CASSVGTGAWEQYF. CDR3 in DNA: TGTGCCAGCAGCGTAGGGACAGGGGCATGGGAGCAGTACTTC.

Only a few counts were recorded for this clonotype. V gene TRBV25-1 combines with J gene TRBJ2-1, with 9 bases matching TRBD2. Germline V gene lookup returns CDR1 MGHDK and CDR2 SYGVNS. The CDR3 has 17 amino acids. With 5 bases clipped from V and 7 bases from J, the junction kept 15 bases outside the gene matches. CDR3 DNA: TGTGCCAGCAGTTACTCGGGAGGGCGGGGGGGCCTTAATGAGCAGTTCTTC. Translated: CASSYSGGRGGLNEQFF.

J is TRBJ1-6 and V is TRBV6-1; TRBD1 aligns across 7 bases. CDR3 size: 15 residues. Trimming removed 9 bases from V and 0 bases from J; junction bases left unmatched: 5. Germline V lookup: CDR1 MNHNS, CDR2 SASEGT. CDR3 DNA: TGTGCCAGTCAGGGGGAGAGCTCCTATAATTCACCCCTCCACTTT. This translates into CASQGESSYNSPLHF.

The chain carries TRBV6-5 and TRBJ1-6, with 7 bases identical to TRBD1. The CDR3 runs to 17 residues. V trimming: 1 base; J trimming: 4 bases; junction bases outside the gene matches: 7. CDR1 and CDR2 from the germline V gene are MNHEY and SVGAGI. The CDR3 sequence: CASSYYPQGGYNSPLHF. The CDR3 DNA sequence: TGTGCCAGCAGTTACTATCCCCAGGGGGGATATAATTCACCCCTCCACTTT.

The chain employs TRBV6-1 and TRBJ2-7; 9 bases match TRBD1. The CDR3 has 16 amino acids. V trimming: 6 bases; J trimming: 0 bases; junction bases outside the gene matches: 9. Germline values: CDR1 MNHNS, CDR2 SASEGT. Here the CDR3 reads CASRLSWGQGSYEQYF. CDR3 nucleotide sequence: TGTGCCAGCAGACTATCATGGGGACAGGGCTCCTACGAGCAGTACTTC.

The CDR3 here is CASSEFRQGNTGELFF. The CDR3 nucleotides are TGTGCCAGCAGTGAATTTCGACAGGGGAACACCGGGGAGCTGTTTTTT. The V gene is TRBV2, the J gene TRBJ2-2, with 7 bases fitting TRBD1. Germline V gene lookup returns CDR1 SNHLY and CDR2 FYNNEI. Trimming removed 2 bases from V and 1 base from J; junction bases left unmatched: 4. This CDR3 spans 16 amino acids.